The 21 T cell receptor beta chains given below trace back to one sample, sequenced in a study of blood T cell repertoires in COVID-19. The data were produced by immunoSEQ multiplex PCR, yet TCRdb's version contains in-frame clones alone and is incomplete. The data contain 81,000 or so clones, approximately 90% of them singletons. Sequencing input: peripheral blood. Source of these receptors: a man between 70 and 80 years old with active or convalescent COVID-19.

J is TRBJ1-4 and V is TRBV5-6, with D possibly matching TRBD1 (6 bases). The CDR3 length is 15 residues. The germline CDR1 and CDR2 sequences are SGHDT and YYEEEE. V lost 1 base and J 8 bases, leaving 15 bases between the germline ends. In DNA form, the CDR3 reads TGTGCCAGCAGCTTGACCCTAGGGGGTGAGGAAAAACTGTTTTTT. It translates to CASSLTLGGEEKLFF.

CDR3 protein: CASSSRVDSYGYTF. As DNA, the CDR3 is TGTGCCAGCAGCTCGAGAGTGGACAGTTATGGCTACACCTTC. This chain connects TRBV5-6 to TRBJ1-2; a weak D match, TRBD1 (6 bases). Germline CDR1 is SGHDT and CDR2 is YYEEEE. The length of the CDR3 is 14 residues. Trimming pared 3 bases from V and 5 bases from J, leaving 14 bases between.

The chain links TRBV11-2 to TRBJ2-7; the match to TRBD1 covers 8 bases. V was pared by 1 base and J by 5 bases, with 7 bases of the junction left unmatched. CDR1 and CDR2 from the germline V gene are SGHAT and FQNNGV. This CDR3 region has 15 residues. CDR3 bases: TGTGCCAGCAGCTTAGTGGTCAGGGGGCCCCACGAGCAGTACTTC. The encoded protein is CASSLVVRGPHEQYF.

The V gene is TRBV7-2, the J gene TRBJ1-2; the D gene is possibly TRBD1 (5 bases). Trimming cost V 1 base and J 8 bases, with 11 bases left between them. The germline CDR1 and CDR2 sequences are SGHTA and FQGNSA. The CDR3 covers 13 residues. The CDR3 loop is CASSLDQGFGYTF. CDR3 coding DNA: TGTGCCAGCAGCTTAGACCAGGGATTCGGCTACACCTTC.

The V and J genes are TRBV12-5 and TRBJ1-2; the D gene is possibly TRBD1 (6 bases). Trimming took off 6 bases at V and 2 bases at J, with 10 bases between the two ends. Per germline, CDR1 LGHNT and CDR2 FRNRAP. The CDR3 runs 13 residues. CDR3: CASGKDRNYGYTF. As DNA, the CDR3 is TGTGCTAGTGGAAAAGACAGGAACTATGGCTACACCTTC. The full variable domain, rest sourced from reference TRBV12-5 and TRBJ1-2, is DARVTQTPRHKVTEMGQEVTMRCQPILGHNTVFWYRQTMMQGLELLAYFRNRAPLDDSGMPKDRFSAEMPDATLATLKIQPSEPRDSAVYFCASGKDRNYGYTFGSGTRLTVV.

CDR3 protein: CASSLAAGGVEVTNYGYTF. For the CDR3, the DNA is TGTGCCAGCAGTTTGGCCGCAGGGGGCGTAGAGGTTACTAACTATGGCTACACCTTC. This sequence joins TRBV28 and TRBJ1-2; 8 positions match TRBD1. With 3 bases clipped from V and 0 bases from J, the junction kept 15 bases outside the gene matches. The CDR3 contains 19 residues. Germline V lookup: CDR1 MDHEN, CDR2 SYDVKM.

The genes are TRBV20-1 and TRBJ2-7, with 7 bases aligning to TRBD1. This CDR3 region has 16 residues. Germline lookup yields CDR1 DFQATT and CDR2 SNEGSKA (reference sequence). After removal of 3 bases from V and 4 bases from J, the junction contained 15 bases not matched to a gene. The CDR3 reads CSASDRANLFPYEQYF. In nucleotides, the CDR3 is TGCAGTGCTAGTGACAGGGCAAACCTCTTCCCGTACGAGCAGTACTTC.

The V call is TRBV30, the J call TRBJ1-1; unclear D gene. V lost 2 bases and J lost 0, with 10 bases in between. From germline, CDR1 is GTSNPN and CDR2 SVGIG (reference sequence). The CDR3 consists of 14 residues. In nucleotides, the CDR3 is TGTGCCTGGAGTTTCTCCCGGTTGAACACTGAAGCTTTCTTT. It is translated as CAWSFSRLNTEAFF.

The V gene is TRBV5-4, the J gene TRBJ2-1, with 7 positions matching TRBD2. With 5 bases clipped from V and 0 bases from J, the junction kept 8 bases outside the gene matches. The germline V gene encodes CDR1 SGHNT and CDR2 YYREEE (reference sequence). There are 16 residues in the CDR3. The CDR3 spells CASRPPGGSSYNEQFF. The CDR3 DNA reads TGTGCCAGCAGGCCACCCGGGGGGAGCTCCTACAATGAGCAGTTCTTC.

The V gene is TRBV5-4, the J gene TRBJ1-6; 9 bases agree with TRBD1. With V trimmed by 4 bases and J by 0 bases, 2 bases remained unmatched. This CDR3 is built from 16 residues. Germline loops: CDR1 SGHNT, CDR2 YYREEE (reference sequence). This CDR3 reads CASSGTGSSYNSPLHF. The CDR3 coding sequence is TGTGCCAGCAGCGGGACAGGGTCCTCCTATAATTCACCCCTCCACTTT.

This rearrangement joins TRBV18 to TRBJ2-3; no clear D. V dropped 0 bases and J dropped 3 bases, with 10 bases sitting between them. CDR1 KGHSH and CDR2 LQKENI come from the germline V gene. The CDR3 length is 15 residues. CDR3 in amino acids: CASSPPSAGTDTQYF. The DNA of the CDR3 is TGTGCCAGCTCACCACCGTCGGCAGGAACAGATACGCAGTATTTT. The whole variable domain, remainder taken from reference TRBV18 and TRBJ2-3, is NAGVMQNPRHLVRRRGQEARLRCSPMKGHSHVYWYRQLPEEGLKFMVYLQKENIIDESGMPKERFSAEFPKEGPSILRIQQVVRGDSAAYFCASSPPSAGTDTQYFGPGTRLTVL.

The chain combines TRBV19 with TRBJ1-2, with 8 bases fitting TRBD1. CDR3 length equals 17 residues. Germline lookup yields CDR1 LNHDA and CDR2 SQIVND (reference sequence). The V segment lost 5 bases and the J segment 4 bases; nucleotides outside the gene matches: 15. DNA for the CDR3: TGTGCCAGTAGTCCACCGGCAGGGGGCCTTTCCCCCTATGGCTACACCTTC. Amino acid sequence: CASSPPAGGLSPYGYTF.

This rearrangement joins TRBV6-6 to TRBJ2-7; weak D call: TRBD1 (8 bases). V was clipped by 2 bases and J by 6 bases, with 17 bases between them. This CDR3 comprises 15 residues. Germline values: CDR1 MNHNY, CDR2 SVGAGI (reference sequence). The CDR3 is CASSYGQGGKSEQYF. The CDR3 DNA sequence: TGTGCCAGCAGTTACGGACAGGGAGGGAAGTCCGAGCAGTACTTC.

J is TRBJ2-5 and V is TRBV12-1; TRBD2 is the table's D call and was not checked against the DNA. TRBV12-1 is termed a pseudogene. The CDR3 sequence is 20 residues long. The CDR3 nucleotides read TGTGCCAGCAGCTTTGGCCGTCAGTTGACTAGCGGGGGCCCCCAAGAGACCCAGTACTTC. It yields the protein CASSFGRQLTSGGPQETQYF.

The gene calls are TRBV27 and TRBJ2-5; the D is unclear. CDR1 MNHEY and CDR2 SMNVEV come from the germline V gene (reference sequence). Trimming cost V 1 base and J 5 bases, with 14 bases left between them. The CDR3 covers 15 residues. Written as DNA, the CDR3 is TGTGCCAGCAGTTTATATTTTGGCCTGGAGGAGACCCAGTACTTC. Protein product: CASSLYFGLEETQYF.

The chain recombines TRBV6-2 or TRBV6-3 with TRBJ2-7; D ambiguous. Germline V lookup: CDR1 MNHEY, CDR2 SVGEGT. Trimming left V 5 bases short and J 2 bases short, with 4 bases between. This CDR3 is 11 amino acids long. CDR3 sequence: CASSRAYEQYF. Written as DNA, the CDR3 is TGTGCCAGCAGTCGCGCCTACGAGCAGTACTTC.

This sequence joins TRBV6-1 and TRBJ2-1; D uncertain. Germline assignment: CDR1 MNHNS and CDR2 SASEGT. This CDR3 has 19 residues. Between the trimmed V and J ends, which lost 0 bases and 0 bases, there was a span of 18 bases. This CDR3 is CASSEAAAEGPFSYNEQFF. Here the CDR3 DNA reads TGTGCCAGCAGTGAAGCTGCGGCAGAAGGCCCTTTCTCCTACAATGAGCAGTTCTTC.

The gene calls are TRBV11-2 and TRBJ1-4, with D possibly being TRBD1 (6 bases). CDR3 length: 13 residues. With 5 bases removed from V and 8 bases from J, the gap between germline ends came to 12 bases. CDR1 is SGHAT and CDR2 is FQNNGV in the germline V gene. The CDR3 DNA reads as TGTGCCAGCAGCCCTCCGGGGGGCGAAAAACTGTTTTTT. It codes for CASSPPGGEKLFF.

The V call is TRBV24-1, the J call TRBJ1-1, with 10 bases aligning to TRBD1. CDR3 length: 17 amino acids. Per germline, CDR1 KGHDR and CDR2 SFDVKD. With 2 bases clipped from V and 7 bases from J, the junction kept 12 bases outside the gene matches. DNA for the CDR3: TGTGCCACCAGTGATTCGACATGGACAGGGGGATGGAATGAAGCTTTCTTT. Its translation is CATSDSTWTGGWNEAFF.

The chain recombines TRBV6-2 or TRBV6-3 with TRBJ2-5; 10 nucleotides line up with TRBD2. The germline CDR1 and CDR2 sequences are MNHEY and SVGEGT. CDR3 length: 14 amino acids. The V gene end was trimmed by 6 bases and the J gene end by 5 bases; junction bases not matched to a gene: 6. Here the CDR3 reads CASSAAGGLETQYF. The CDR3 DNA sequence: TGTGCCAGCAGCGCAGCGGGGGGGCTGGAGACCCAGTACTTC.

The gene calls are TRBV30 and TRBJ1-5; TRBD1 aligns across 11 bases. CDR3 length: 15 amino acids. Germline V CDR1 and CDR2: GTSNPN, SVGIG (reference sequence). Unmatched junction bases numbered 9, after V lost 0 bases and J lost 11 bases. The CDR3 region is CAWSVSGQGASSQHF. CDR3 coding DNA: TGTGCCTGGAGTGTAAGTGGACAGGGGGCGAGTTCCCAGCATTTT.